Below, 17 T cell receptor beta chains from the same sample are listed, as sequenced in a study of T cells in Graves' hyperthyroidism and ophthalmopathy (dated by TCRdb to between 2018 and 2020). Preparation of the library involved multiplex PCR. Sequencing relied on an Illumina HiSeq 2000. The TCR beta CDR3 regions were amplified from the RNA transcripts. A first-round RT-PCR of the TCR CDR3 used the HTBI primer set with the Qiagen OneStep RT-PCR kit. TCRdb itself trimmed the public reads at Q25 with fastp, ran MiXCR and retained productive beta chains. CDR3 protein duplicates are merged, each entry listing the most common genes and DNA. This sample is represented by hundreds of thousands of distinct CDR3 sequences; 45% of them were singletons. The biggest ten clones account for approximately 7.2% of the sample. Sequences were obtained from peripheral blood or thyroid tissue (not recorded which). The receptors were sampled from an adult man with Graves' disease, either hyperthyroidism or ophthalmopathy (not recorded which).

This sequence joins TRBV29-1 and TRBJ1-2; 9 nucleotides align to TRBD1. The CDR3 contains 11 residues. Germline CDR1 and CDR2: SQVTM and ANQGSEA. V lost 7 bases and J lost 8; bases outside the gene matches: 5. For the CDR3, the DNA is TGCAGCGCAGGACAGGGGTTGGGCTACACCTTC. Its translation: CSAGQGLGYTF.

CDR3 bases: TGTGCCAGCAGCGTAGATCCCCGGGACGGTACTAATGAAAAACTGTTTTTT. It specifies CASSVDPRDGTNEKLFF. J is TRBJ1-4 and V is TRBV9, with a weak D call TRBD1 (5 bases). Germline CDR1 is SGDLS and CDR2 is YYNGEE. Trimming pared 0 bases from V and 2 bases from J, leaving 14 bases between. The CDR3 spans 17 residues. The whole variable domain, filled in from reference TRBV9 and TRBJ1-4, reads DSGVTQTPKHLITATGQRVTLRCSPRSGDLSVYWYQQSLDQGLQFLIQYYNGEERAKGNILERFSAQQFPDLHSELNLSSLELGDSALYFCASSVDPRDGTNEKLFFGSGTQLSVL.

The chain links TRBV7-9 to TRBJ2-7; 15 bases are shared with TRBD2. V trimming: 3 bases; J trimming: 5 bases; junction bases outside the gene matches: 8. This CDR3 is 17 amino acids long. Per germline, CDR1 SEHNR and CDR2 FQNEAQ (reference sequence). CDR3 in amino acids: CASSLSGTSGRPDEQYF. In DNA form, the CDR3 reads TGTGCCAGCAGCTTGTCGGGGACTAGCGGGAGGCCCGACGAGCAGTACTTC. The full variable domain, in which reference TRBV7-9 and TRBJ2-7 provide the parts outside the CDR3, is DTGVSQNPRHKITKRGQNVTFRCDPISEHNRLYWYRQTLGQGPEFLTYFQNEAQLEKSRLLSDRFSAERPKGSFSTLEIQRTEQGDSAMYLCASSLSGTSGRPDEQYFGPGTRLTVT.

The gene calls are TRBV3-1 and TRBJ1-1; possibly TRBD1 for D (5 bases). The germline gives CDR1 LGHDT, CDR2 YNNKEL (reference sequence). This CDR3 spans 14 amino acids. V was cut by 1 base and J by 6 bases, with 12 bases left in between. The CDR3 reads CASSQVWGRPEAFF. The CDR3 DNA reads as TGTGCCAGCAGCCAAGTCTGGGGCAGGCCTGAAGCTTTCTTT.

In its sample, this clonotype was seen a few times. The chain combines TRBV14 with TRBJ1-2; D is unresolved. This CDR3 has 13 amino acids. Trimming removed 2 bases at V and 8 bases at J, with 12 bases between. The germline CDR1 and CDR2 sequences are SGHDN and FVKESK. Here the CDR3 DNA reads TGTGCCAGCAGCCAAATTGCCTCGGCCGGCTACACCTTC. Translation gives CASSQIASAGYTF.

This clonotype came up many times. CDR3 residues: CASSAEGTDGYTF. CDR3 sequence (DNA): TGTGCCAGCAGTGCCGAGGGGACGGATGGCTACACCTTC. This chain connects TRBV12-3 or TRBV12-4 to TRBJ1-2; D perhaps matches TRBD1 (5 bases). With 5 bases removed from V and 6 bases from J, the gap between germline ends came to 13 bases. This CDR3 region has 13 residues.

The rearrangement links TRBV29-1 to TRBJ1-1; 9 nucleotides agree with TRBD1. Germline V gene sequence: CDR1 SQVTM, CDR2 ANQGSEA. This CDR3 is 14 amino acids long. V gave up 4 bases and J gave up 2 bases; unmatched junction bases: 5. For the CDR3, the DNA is TGCAGCGTTGGGGGGGGACAGGGCAACACTGAAGCTTTCTTT. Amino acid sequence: CSVGGGQGNTEAFF. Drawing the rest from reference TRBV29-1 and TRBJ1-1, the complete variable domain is SAVISQKPSRDICQRGTSLTIQCQVDSQVTMMFWYRQQPGQSLTLIATANQGSEATYESGFVIDKFPISRPNLTFSTLTVSNMSPEDSSIYLCSVGGGQGNTEAFFGQGTRLTVV.

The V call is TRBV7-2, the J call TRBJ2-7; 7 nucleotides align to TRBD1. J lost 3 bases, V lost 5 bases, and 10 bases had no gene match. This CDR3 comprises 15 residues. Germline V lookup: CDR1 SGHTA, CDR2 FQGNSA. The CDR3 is CASSVYPGQNYEQYF. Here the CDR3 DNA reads TGTGCCAGCAGCGTATACCCGGGACAGAACTACGAGCAGTACTTC.

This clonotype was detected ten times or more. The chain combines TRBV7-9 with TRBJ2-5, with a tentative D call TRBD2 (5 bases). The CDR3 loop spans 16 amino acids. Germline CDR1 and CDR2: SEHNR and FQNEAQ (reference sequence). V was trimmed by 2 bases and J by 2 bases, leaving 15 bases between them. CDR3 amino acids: CASSLRGHSGQETQYF. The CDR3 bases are TGTGCCAGCAGCTTAAGAGGTCACAGCGGACAAGAGACCCAGTACTTC.

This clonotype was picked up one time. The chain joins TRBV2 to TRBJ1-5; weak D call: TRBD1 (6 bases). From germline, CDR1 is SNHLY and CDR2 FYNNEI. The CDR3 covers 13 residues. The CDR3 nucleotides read TGTGCTATTACAGGGTCCGAGAATCAGCCCCAGCATTTT. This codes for CAITGSENQPQHF.

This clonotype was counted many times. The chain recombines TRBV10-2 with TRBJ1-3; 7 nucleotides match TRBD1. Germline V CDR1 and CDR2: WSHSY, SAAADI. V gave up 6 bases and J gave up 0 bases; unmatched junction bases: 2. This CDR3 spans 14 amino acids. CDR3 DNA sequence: TGCGCCAGCAGAGGGACAGCCTCTGGAAACACCATATATTTT. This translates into CASRGTASGNTIYF.

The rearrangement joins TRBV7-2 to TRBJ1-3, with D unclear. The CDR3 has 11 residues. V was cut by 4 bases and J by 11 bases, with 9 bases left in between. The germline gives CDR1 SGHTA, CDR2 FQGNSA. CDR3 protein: CASSSPRAIYF. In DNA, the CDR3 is TGTGCCAGCAGCTCCCCGAGAGCCATATATTTT.

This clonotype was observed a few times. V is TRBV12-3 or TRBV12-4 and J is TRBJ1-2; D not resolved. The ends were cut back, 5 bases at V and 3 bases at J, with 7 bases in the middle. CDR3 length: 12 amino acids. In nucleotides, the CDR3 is TGTGCCAGCAGTGATGGGGACTATGGCTACACCTTC. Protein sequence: CASSDGDYGYTF.

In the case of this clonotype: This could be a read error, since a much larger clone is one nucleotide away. Here the CDR3 DNA reads TGTGCCATCAGGGGACAGGCCTACGAGCAGTACTTC. This codes for CAIRGQAYEQYF. J is TRBJ2-7 and V is TRBV10-3, with TRBD1 identical over 8 bases. CDR1 and CDR2 from the germline V gene are ENHRY and SYGVKD. The J segment lost 2 bases and the V segment lost 6 bases, leaving 0 bases of the junction unmatched. This CDR3 has 12 amino acids.

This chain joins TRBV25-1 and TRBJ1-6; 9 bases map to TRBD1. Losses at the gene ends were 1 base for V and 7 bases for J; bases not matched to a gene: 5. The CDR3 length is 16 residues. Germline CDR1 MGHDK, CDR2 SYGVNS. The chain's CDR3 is CASSESWGTGNSPLHF. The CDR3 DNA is TGTGCCAGCAGTGAATCTTGGGGGACAGGGAATTCACCCCTCCACTTT.

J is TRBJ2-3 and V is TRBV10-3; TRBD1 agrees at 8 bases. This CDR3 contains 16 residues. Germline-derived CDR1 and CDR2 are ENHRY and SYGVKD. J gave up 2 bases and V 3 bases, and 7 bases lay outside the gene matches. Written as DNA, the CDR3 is TGTGCCATCAGTGATATCCGGGACAGGATCACAGATACGCAGTATTTT. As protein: CAISDIRDRITDTQYF.

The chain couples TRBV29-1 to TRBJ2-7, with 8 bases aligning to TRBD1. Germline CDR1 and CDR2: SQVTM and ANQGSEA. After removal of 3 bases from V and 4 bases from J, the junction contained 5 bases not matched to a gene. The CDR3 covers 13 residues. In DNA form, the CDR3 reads TGCAGCGTTGACTGGACAGGGAGGTACGAGCAGTACTTC. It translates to CSVDWTGRYEQYF.